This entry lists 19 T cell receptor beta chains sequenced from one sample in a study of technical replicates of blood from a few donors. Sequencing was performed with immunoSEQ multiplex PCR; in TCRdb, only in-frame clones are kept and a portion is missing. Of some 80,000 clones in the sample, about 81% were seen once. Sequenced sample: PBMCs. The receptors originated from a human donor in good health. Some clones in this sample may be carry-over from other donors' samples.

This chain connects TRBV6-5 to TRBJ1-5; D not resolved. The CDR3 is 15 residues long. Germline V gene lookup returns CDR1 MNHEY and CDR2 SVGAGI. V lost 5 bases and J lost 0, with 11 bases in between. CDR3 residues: CASSPSLSSNQPQHF. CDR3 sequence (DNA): TGTGCCAGCAGTCCGTCCCTAAGTAGCAATCAGCCCCAGCATTTT.

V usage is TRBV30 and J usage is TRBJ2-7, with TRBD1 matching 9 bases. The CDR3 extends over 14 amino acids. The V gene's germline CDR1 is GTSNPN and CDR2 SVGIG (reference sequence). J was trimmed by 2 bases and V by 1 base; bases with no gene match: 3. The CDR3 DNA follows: TGTGCCTGGAGTGGGGGGACAGGGACCTACGAGCAGTACTTC. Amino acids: CAWSGGTGTYEQYF.

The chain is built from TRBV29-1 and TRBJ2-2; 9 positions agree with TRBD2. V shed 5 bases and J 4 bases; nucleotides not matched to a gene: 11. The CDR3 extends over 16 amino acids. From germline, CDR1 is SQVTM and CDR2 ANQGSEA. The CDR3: CSVRVGSGSFTGELFF. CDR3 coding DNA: TGCAGCGTTCGAGTAGGTAGCGGGAGTTTCACCGGGGAGCTGTTTTTT.

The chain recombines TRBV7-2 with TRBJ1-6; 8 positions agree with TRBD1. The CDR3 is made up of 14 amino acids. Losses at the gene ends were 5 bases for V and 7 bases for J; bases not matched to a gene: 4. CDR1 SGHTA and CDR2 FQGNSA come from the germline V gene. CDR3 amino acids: CASSTTGVNSPLHF. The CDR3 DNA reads TGTGCCAGCAGCACGACAGGGGTCAATTCACCCCTCCACTTT. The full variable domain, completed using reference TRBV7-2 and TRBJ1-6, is GAGVSQSPSNKVTEKGKDVELRCDPISGHTALYWYRQSLGQGLEFLIYFQGNSAPDKSGLPSDRFSAERTGGSVSTLTIQRTQQEDSAVYLCASSTTGVNSPLHFGNGTRLTVT.

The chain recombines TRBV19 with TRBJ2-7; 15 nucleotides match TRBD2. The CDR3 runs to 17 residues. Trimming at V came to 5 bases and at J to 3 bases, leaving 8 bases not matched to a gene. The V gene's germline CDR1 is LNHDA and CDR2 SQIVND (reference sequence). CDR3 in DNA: TGTGCCAGTAGTGATGGACTAGCGGGAGGGCGAAGCTACGAGCAGTACTTC. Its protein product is CASSDGLAGGRSYEQYF.

CDR3 protein: CASSFGRQETQYF. Written as DNA, the CDR3 is TGCGCCAGCAGCTTTGGGAGACAAGAGACCCAGTACTTC. The V gene is TRBV5-1, the J gene TRBJ2-5; D is possibly TRBD2 (5 bases). This CDR3 is 13 amino acids long. The germline CDR1 and CDR2 sequences are SGHRS and YFSETQ. V was clipped by 2 bases and J by 2 bases, with 7 bases between them.

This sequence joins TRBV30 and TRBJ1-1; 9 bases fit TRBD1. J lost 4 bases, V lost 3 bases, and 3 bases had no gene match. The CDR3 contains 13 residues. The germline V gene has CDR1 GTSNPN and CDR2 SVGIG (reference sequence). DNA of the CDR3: TGTGCCTGGAGAGGGACAGGGTCCACTGAAGCTTTCTTT. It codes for CAWRGTGSTEAFF.

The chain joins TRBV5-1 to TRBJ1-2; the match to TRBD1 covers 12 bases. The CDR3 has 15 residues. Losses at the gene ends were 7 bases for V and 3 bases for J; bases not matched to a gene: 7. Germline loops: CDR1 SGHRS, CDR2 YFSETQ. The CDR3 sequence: CASALGQGADYGYTF. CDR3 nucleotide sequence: TGCGCCAGCGCCTTGGGACAGGGGGCCGACTATGGCTACACCTTC.

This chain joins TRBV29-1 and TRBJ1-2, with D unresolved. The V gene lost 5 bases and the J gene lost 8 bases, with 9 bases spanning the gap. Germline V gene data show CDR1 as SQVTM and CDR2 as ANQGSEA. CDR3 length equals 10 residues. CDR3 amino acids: CSVSQEGYTF. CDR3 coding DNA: TGCAGCGTTTCCCAGGAAGGCTACACCTTC. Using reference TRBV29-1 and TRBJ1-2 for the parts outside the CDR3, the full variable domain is SAVISQKPSRDICQRGTSLTIQCQVDSQVTMMFWYRQQPGQSLTLIATANQGSEATYESGFVIDKFPISRPNLTFSTLTVSNMSPEDSSIYLCSVSQEGYTFGSGTRLTVV.

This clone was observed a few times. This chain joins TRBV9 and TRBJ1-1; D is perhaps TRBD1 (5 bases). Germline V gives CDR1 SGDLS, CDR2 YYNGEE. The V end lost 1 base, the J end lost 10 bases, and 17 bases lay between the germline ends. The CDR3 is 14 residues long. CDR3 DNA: TGTGCCAGCAGCGTATCCGACAGAACGGAAACAGCTTTCTTT. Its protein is CASSVSDRTETAFF.

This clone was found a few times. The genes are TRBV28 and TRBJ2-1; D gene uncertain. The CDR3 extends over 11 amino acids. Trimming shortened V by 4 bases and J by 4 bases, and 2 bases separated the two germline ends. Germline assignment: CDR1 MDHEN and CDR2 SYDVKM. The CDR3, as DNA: TGTGCCAGCAGTTCTTACAATGAGCAGTTCTTC. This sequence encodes CASSSYNEQFF.

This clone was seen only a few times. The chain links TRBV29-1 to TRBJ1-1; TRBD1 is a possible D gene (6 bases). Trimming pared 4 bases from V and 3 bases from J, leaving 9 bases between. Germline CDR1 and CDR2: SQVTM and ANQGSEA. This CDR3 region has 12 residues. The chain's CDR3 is CSVGPGDTEAFF. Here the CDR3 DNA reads TGCAGCGTTGGTCCAGGGGACACTGAAGCTTTCTTT.

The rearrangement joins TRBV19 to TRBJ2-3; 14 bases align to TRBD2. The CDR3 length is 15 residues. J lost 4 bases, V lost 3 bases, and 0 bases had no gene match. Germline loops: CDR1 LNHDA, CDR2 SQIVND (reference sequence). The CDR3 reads CASSMGLAGADTQYF. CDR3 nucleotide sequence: TGTGCCAGTAGTATGGGACTAGCGGGAGCAGATACGCAGTATTTT.

CDR3 protein: CAISESWVSGNYEQYF. CDR3 bases: TGTGCCATCAGTGAGTCGTGGGTTAGCGGAAACTACGAGCAGTACTTC. The chain carries TRBV10-3 and TRBJ2-7; D is perhaps TRBD2 (6 bases). The germline V and J ends were trimmed by 0 bases and 3 bases, with 15 bases remaining between them. The germline V gene encodes CDR1 ENHRY and CDR2 SYGVKD. The CDR3 spans 16 residues.

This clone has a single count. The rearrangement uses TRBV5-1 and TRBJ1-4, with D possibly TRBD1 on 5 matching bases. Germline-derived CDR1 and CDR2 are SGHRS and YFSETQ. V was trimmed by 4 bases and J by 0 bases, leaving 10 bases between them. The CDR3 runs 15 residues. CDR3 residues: CASSPGGATNEKLFF. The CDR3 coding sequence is TGCGCCAGCAGCCCGGGGGGGGCAACTAATGAAAAACTGTTTTTT. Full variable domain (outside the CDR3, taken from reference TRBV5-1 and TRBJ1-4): KAGVTQTPRYLIKTRGQQVTLSCSPISGHRSVSWYQQTPGQGLQFLFEYFSETQRNKGNFPGRFSGRQFSNSRSEMNVSTLELGDSALYLCASSPGGATNEKLFFGSGTQLSVL.

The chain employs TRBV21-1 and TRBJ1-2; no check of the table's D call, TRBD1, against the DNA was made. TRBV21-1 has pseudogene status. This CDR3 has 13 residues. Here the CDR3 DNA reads TGTGCCAGCAGAAGGGACAGCCGAGGGGGCTACACCTTC. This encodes CASRRDSRGGYTF.

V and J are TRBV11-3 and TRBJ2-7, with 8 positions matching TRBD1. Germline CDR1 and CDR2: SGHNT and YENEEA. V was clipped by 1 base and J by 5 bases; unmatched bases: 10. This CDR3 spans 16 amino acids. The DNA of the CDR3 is TGTGCCAGCAGCTTAGGTTCAGGCGGACAGGGCCACGAGCAGTACTTC. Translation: CASSLGSGGQGHEQYF.

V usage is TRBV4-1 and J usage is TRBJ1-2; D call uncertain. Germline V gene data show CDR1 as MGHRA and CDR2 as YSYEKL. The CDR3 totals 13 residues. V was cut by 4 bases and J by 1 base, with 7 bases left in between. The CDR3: CASSPPGNYGYTF. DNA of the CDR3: TGCGCCAGCAGCCCGCCAGGTAACTATGGCTACACCTTC.

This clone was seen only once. In DNA form, the CDR3 reads TGTGCCAGTAGTATAAGGGCGGGAGGGATCACCGGGGAGCTGTTTTTT. This codes for CASSIRAGGITGELFF. This chain joins TRBV19 and TRBJ2-2; 9 positions agree with TRBD2. This CDR3 is 16 amino acids long. V lost 2 bases and J lost 4; bases outside the gene matches: 5. Germline lookup yields CDR1 LNHDA and CDR2 SQIVND (reference sequence).